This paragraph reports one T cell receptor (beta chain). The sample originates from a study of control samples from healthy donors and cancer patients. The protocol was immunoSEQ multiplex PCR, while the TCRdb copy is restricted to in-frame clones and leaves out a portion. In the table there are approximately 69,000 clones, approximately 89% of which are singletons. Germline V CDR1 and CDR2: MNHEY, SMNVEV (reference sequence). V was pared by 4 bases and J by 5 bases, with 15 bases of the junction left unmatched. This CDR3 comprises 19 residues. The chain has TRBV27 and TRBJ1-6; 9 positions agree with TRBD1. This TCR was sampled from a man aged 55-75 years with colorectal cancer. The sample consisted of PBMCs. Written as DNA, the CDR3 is TGTGCCAGCAGTTGGTCAAACAGGGGGCGCGGATCCGATAATTCACCCCTCCACTTT. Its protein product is CASSWSNRGRGSDNSPLHF.